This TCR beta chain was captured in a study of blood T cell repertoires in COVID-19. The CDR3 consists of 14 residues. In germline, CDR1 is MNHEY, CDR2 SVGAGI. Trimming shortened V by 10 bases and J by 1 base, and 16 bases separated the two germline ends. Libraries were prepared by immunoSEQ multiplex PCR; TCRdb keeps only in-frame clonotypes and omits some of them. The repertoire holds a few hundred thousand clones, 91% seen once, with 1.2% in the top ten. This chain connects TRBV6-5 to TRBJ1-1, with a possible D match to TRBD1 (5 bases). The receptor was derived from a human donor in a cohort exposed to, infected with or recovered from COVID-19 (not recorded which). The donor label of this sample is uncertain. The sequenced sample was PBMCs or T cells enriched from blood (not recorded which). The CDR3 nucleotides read TGTGCCACCTCAGGGAGGGCTCGGAACACTGAAGCTTTCTTT. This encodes CATSGRARNTEAFF.